This T cell receptor (beta chain) was retrieved from a study of OX40 agonist ivuxolimab in advanced cancers. Profiling relied on immunoSEQ multiplex PCR, and the TCRdb table lists in-frame clones only, not all of them. Of 45,000 to 60,000 clones in the sample, just over 90% were seen once. Trimming took off 4 bases at V and 0 bases at J, with 7 bases between the two ends. The CDR3 extends over 13 amino acids. The V gene's germline CDR1 is SGHRS and CDR2 YFSETQ. This clone was detected once. The sample was CD4+ or CD8+ T cells sorted from blood, taken in a trial of the OX40 agonist ivuxolimab. The V gene is TRBV5-1, the J gene TRBJ2-5, with a weak D call TRBD1 (5 bases). This TCR came from an adult with an advanced solid tumor such as melanoma, head and neck, liver or kidney cancer. CDR3 coding DNA: TGCGCCAGCAGCGGGGCCCACCAAGAGACCCAGTACTTC. Translating it yields CASSGAHQETQYF.